This TCR beta chain is from a study of beta chain features in type 1 diabetes (dated by TCRdb to between 2018 and 2020). Broadly, across the study: No differences in mean age, gender distribution, total cell number or subset yield were found between patients and healthy donors. A total of roughly 100 million sorted cells were examined across all samples, and the number of cells per subset was strongly correlated with RNA yield. Naive and central memory subsets were obtained from all 30 or so donors, but regulatory and stem cell-like memory subsets were isolated from only 8 patients and roughly eight healthy donors. In the study, recently diagnosed type 1 diabetes patients and matched healthy donors were compared on the TCRB repertoires of their sorted circulating CD4+ T cell subsets.

CDR1 SGHRS and CDR2 YFSETQ were looked up in the germline V gene. V is pared back by 0 bases and J by 0 bases, with 13 bases lying between the germline termini. The CDR3 spans 18 residues, from the cysteine through the phenylalanine. Of all the DNA, just the CDR3 is kept, 54 bases in frame from base 1. On this clone: Its antigen is currently not known. No much larger clonotype is one base removed from it; base qualities were not supplied.

The High Capacity cDNA Reverse Transcription Kit was used to reverse transcribe all of the isolated RNA, meaning that expressed TCRB transcripts were what got sequenced. Deep immunoSEQ sequencing was performed on naive, central memory and regulatory T cell samples, with an average of about 4 million total reads per sample. Sorted cells were lysed in RLT buffer, and RNA was extracted using DNase-treated RNeasy Micro or Mini kits according to cell number. Each cell subset was processed on its own to prevent cross-contamination, while patient and healthy donor samples were processed together. The immunoSEQ multiplex PCR was used to amplify TCRB sequences from cDNA, yielding 87-bp fragments that span the CDR3 region. The amplicons were sequenced using the Illumina HiSeq platform. The original pipeline was this. PCR bias was computationally corrected using synthetic template baselines, reads within Hamming distance 2 were collapsed, and singletons that could not be merged were discarded. Reads were aligned to IMGT to assign V, D and J genes, CDR3 length, and insertions or deletions at six rearrangement sites. Clonotype counts were normalized to sorted cell number within each subset before computing true diversity and Gini coefficients with the tcR R package. Repertoire sharing was quantified using the overlap coefficient calculated on TCRB nucleotide sequences. Not all clones reach the TCRdb copy of this immuneACCESS table, which keeps in-frame sequences only. Checked studies attribute under half of the gap to unresolved V genes and leave the rest unexplained. The V and J calls and clone size come from that table; D and trimming were worked out from the DNA. A total of about 290,000 clones appear in this sample, about 8.5% of them only once. The ten biggest clones cover approximately 0.93% of the sample.

Each donor gave one peripheral blood draw, roughly 110 mL on average, collected into heparinised tubes. A BD FACSAria II was used to sort naive, central memory, regulatory and stem cell-like memory CD4+ T cells with a panel that included CD45RO, CCR7, CD25, CD127, CD95 and CD27. Purity was above 95% for every sorted population. PBMCs were isolated immediately by Lymphoprep density gradient centrifugation and stained directly without culture. Samples were stained and sorted in pairs, with one healthy donor and one patient per experiment, so that batch effects were minimized. Study-wide findings and limitations: Type 1 diabetes patients showed a moderate but significant shortening of TCRB CDR3 length in all four CD4+ subsets. Fewer insertions and more nucleotide deletions at VDJ recombination sites were observed in patients with type 1 diabetes, implying thymic rearrangement abnormalities. Because cDNA was sequenced instead of genomic DNA, activated cells with high expression could be over-represented, although the groups did not differ in activation or CD3 levels. Because the HLA sub-analyses included only small numbers of individuals, any influence of HLA type on TCRB rearrangement was left unresolved. Naive, central memory and regulatory TCRB repertoires appeared to be more similar among patients than among healthy donors. PCR may preferentially amplify shorter templates, but because patient and control samples were amplified and corrected together, any resulting skew would affect both groups equally.

Here the chain combines TRBV5-1 and TRBJ2-6, with the D call perhaps TRBD1 or TRBD2, as 5 bases match in each case. This clonotype was obtained from a woman under 30 in good health. Specimen: central memory CD4+ T cells from blood. The CDR3 amino acid sequence is: CASSLEGTVSSGANVLTF. The bases are TGCGCCAGCAGCTTGGAAGGGACGGTGAGCTCTGGGGCCAACGTCCTGACTTTC.